Below, one TCR beta chain is given with its context. The antigen remains undetermined. Use of 60 Vbeta and 13 Jbeta primers characterized the PCR. Assay: immunoSEQ multiplex PCR; the TCRdb copy retains only in-frame clones and omits some. The sample carries some 200,000 clones, 82% recorded once. This record belongs to a study of cytomegalovirus exposure and HLA in healthy donors. The study's findings and limits: About 87% or about 30% of the time was how often most TCR beta V segments were productive, according to an earlier analysis.

V lost 4 bases and J lost 5; bases outside the gene matches: 3. This CDR3 region has 14 residues. The V gene's germline CDR1 is MNHNS and CDR2 SASEGT. V usage is TRBV6-1 and J usage is TRBJ2-5; 11 bases agree with TRBD2. Sequencing was carried out using PBMCs. The sequence was obtained from a woman aged 18-35 years in good health and CMV-seronegative. Here the CDR3 reads CASSGLAGRETQYF. CDR3 sequence (DNA): TGTGCCAGCAGTGGACTAGCGGGGAGGGAGACCCAGTACTTC.